This T cell receptor beta chain was observed in a study of blood T cell repertoires in COVID-19. Per the authors' pipeline: Nucleated cell counts were estimated from reference gene primer amplification. Method: immunoSEQ multiplex PCR; TCRdb's copy keeps in-frame clones and lacks some. The V and J calls and clone size were taken over from that table, and D and trimming were inferred from the DNA. The table has 200,000 or so clones, about 85% seen once; the top ten hold approximately 0.99%. Germline loops: CDR1 MNHEY, CDR2 SVGAGI. The germline V and J ends were trimmed by 10 bases and 1 base, with 13 bases remaining between them. This CDR3 comprises 13 residues.

This sequence joins TRBV6-5 and TRBJ1-1; D might be TRBD1 (6 bases). Specimen: peripheral blood. This receptor was identified in a man between 60 and 70 years old with COVID-19, enrolled during active disease. The CDR3 spells CATYRAGNTEAFF. CDR3 in DNA: TGTGCCACCTACAGGGCTGGGAACACTGAAGCTTTCTTT.